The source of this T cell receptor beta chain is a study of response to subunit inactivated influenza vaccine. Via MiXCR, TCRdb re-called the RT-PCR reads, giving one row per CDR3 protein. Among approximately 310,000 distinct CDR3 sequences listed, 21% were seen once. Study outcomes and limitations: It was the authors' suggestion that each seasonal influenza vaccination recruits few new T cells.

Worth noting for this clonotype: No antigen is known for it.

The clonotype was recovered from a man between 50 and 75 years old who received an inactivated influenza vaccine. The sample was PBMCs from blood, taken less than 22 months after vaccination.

The CDR3 loop is CASSPLGQGGNTIYF. The DNA of the CDR3 is TGTGCCAGCAGCCCCCTAGGACAAGGAGGAAACACCATATATTTT. The chain uses TRBV6-1 and TRBJ1-3, with a possible D match to TRBD1 (5 bases). V was trimmed by 6 bases and J by 4 bases, leaving 16 bases between them. This CDR3 has 15 amino acids. CDR1 MNHNS and CDR2 SASEGT come from the germline V gene.